This TCR beta chain came from a study of CD8+CD57+ T cells in acquired aplastic anemia (dated by TCRdb to 2016 to 2019). With respect to the entire study: DNA extracted from sorted CD4+ and CD8+ cells had a mean of approximately 3.4 ug, with a range of about 0.18 to 27.4 ug. Healthy donor samples averaged approximately 10 million reads for CD4+ and roughly 11 million for CD8+ cells.

TCR repertoires of sorted CD4+ and CD8+ blood T cells from severe aplastic anemia patients and healthy subjects were deep-sequenced in the study. Ficoll-Paque density gradient centrifugation was used to isolate peripheral blood mononuclear cells. Before DNA extraction, CD4+ and CD8+ T cells were sorted with FACS or magnetic beads. Counted from cysteine to phenylalanine, this CDR3 has 12 amino acids. Only CDR3 DNA is held: 36 bases, read in frame from base 1. V loses 3 bases of germline sequence and J loses 9 bases, and the interval between the two ends is 10 bases. Profiling of TCR beta VDJ combinations and CDR3 sequences used genomic DNA as the template. An Illumina HiSeq 2000 was the platform used for TCR repertoire sequencing. The paper's data handling went like this. Repertoire assessment relied on Simpson's diversity index, CDR3 size and DJ length profiles, and TRBV/TRBJ rearrangement plots. The most abundant DNA sequence in the deep sequencing data was defined as the immunodominant clone. CDR3 amino acid sequences were screened for sharing across subjects and were compared with published repertoires and the VDJdb database. TCRdb reprocessing: public reads trimmed at Q25 with fastp, clones called with MiXCR, in-frame beta chains kept. Each CDR3 protein appears once, grouped with its most common genes and DNA. The authors' filters were not applied to this entry. The sample table records 200,000 to 250,000 distinct CDR3 sequences; about 37% of these occur just once. About 1.1% of the sample lies in the top ten.

The paper as a whole reports these results and caveats: Patients and healthy controls showed no significant difference in CD8+ Simpson's diversity (P=0.060). Around 30 CD8+ CDR3 sequences were shared between patients and controls but appeared highly expressed in patients and within their immunodominant clones.

This clonotype was seen more than once but under ten times. No antigen is known for it. No qualities accompany the bases; no much larger clone lies one base away. In this chain, TRBV12-3 or TRBV12-4 is recombined with TRBJ2-3, with no D gene named confidently. Material: sorted CD4+, CD8+, or CD8+CD57+ T cells (not recorded which) from PBMCs. The clonotype comes from a human donor in good health, serving as a control. DNA sequence: TGTGCCAGCAGTTTCGTACTTGGAACGCAGTATTTT. Its product reads: CASSFVLGTQYF.